Listed below are T cell receptor beta chains from one sample, sequenced in a study of blood T cells in healthy people across ages. One entry per CDR3 protein, called by TCRdb with MiXCR from the 5' RACE reads. The sample records about 1.4 million distinct CDR3 sequences, around 59% being singletons. The sample consisted of blood. The source is a man aged 18 to 29 in good health. The CDR3 runs from the conserved cysteine through the conserved F or W. The D gene is left open where the match is weak. Expanded clones get a size class; other rows say once, few or many, or leave the size out.

cdr3_length	v_call	d_call	clone_size	j_call	cdr3_nt	cdr3_aa
15	TRBV20-1	-	-	TRBJ1-2	TGCAGTGTCCGTCGAGCGCGGGATCGTACTTATGGCTACACCTTC	CSVRRARDRTYGYTF
14	TRBV6-5	TRBD1	few	TRBJ1-2	TGTGCCAGCAGTTACGCGGGACAGTGGGATGGCTACACCTTC	CASSYAGQWDGYTF
13	TRBV10-3	TRBD1	few	TRBJ2-5	TGTGCCATCAGTGGACAGGGCCAAGAGACCCAGTACTTC	CAISGQGQETQYF
15	TRBV12-3/TRBV12-4	TRBD1	-	TRBJ2-6	TGTGCCAGCATCAACAGGGGCTCGGGGGCCAACGTCCTGACTTTC	CASINRGSGANVLTF
16	TRBV21-1	-	-	TRBJ2-7	TGTGCCAGCAGCCACGTCTCCCCGGGACGGGATATCGGGCAGTACTTC	CASSHVSPGRDIGQYF
16	TRBV18	TRBD1	-	TRBJ1-1	TGTGCCAGCTCACCGTCTCCCGGGACAGACGTTAACAAAGCTTTCTTT	CASSPSPGTDVNKAFF
14	TRBV4-1	TRBD1	-	TRBJ2-7	TGCGCCAGCAGCGGGCCGGGACAGGGCTACGAGCAGTACTTC	CASSGPGQGYEQYF
13	TRBV6-5	-	few	TRBJ2-5	TGTGCCAGCAGATATTACGGGGAAGAGACCCAGTACTTC	CASRYYGEETQYF
14	TRBV20-1	TRBD1	-	TRBJ2-1	TGCAGTGCTAGGGGGACAGGGGACAACAATGAGCAGTTCTTC	CSARGTGDNNEQFF
17	TRBV5-1	-	-	TRBJ2-7	TGCGCCAGCAGCTTGGCCTCACAACAGTTGGCCCCCTACGAGCAGTACTTC	CASSLASQQLAPYEQYF
17	TRBV6-4	TRBD2	-	TRBJ2-1	TGTGCCAGCAGTGACTCGCCCGCAGGAGCGGGAGATTATGAGCAGTTCTTC	CASSDSPAGAGDYEQFF
15	TRBV5-1	-	-	TRBJ1-1	TGCGCCAGCAGCTTGGTTAGCAACCAACTACCTGAAGCTTTCTTT	CASSLVSNQLPEAFF
14	TRBV6-2/TRBV6-3	-	-	TRBJ1-1	TGTGCCAGCAGTCGGGCAGGGATTAGCACTGAAGCTTTCTTT	CASSRAGISTEAFF
15	TRBV5-1	-	-	TRBJ2-3	TGCGCCAGCACCGTTATAGGACAGAGTATGGATACGCAGTATTTT	CASTVIGQSMDTQYF
15	TRBV6-2/TRBV6-3	TRBD2	-	TRBJ2-3	TGTGCCAGCAGTCCGGGACTAGTCATCCCAGATACGCAGTATTTT	CASSPGLVIPDTQYF
14	TRBV11-2	-	-	TRBJ2-7	TGTGCCAGCAGCTTAGGACTAGGAGACTACGAGCAGTACTTC	CASSLGLGDYEQYF
13	TRBV20-1	-	-	TRBJ1-1	TGCAGTGCCATAGAACAGGGGAACACTGAAGCTTTCTTT	CSAIEQGNTEAFF
13	TRBV10-3	-	few	TRBJ2-7	TGTGCCATCATGGCAGAAAACTCCTACGAGCAGTACTTC	CAIMAENSYEQYF
15	TRBV25-1	-	-	TRBJ1-4	TGTGCCAGCGAGAAGCGTGGGGGGGGAAATGAAAAACTGTTTTTT	CASEKRGGGNEKLFF
15	TRBV10-3	TRBD1	few	TRBJ1-2	TGTGCCATCAGTGAGGCTAGGGACAGGAACTATGGCTACACCTTC	CAISEARDRNYGYTF
13	TRBV9	-	-	TRBJ1-1	TGTGCCAGCAGCGCGTACAGGGACACTGAAGCTTTCTTT	CASSAYRDTEAFF
11	TRBV15	-	-	TRBJ1-1	TGTGCCACCACCAGCGGGGGTGAAGCTTTCTTT	CATTSGGEAFF
14	TRBV4-1	TRBD1	-	TRBJ1-1	TGCGCCAGCAGCCTACTCAGGGGGAGGACTGAAGCTTTCTTT	CASSLLRGRTEAFF
14	TRBV12-3/TRBV12-4	-	-	TRBJ2-1	TGTGCCAGCATACCTTCCTTCTCCTACAATGAGCAGTTCTTC	CASIPSFSYNEQFF
15	TRBV20-1	-	-	TRBJ2-7	TGCAGTGCTCACCTCCCCGCTGGGACGACCTACGAGCAGTACTTC	CSAHLPAGTTYEQYF
17	TRBV28	TRBD1	-	TRBJ2-6	TGTACCAGCACCCCGGGACAGGGGTCCTCTGGGGCCAACGTCCTGACTTTC	CTSTPGQGSSGANVLTF
15	TRBV4-3	-	once	TRBJ1-1	TGCGCCAGCAGCCATTGGGATCTTGCAAACACTGAAGCTTTCTTT	CASSHWDLANTEAFF
13	TRBV3-1	-	-	TRBJ1-5	TGTGCCAGCAGCCCCAAACGGGGTCAGCCCCAGCATTTT	CASSPKRGQPQHF
15	TRBV7-2	-	few	TRBJ2-5	TGTGCCAGCAGCTTAAACGGGGTTGCCGAGGAGACCCAGTACTTC	CASSLNGVAEETQYF
15	TRBV3-1	-	-	TRBJ2-5	TGTGCCAGCAGCCAAGATCTCACCAGGGCTCACGGGCAGTACTTC	CASSQDLTRAHGQYF